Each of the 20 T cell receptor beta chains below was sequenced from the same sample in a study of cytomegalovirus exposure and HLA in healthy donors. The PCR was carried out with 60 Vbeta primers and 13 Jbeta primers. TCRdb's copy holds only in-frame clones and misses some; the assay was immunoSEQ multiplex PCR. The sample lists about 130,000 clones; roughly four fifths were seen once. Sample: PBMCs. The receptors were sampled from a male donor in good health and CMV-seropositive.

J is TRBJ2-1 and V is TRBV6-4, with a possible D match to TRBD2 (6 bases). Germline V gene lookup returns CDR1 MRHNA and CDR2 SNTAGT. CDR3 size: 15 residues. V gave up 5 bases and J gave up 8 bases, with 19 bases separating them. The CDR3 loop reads CASSRDIGGLDEQFF. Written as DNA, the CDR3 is TGTGCCAGCAGTCGTGACATAGGAGGGTTGGATGAGCAGTTCTTC.

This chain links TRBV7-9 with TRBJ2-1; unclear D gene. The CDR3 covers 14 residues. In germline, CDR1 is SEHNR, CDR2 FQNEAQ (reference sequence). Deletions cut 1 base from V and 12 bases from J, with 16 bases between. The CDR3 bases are TGTGCCAGCAGCTTAGTCTCACCGCGCCTAGGGCAGTTCTTC. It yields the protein CASSLVSPRLGQFF.

The CDR3 nucleotides read TGTGCTAGTGGTTTGGTTTCACCCACTAGCGGGGGGATGTCCCAAGAGACCCAGTACTTC. Its protein is CASGLVSPTSGGMSQETQYF. V usage is TRBV12-5 and J usage is TRBJ2-5, with TRBD2 matching 12 bases. The CDR3 runs to 20 residues. The V segment lost 0 bases and the J segment 1 base; nucleotides outside the gene matches: 12. The germline V gene has CDR1 LGHNT and CDR2 FRNRAP.

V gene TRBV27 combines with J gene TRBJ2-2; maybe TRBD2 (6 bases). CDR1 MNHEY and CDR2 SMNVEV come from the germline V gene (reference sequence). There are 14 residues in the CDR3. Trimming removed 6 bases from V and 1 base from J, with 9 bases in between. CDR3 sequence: CASRFGGNTGELFF. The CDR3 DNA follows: TGTGCCAGCAGATTCGGGGGGAACACCGGGGAGCTGTTTTTT.

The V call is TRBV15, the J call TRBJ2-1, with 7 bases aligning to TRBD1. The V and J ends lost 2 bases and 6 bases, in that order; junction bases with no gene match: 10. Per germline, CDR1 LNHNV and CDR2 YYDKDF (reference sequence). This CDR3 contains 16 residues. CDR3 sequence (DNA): TGTGCCACCAGCAGAAATGAGATACGACAGGGCAATGAGCAGTTCTTC. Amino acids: CATSRNEIRQGNEQFF.

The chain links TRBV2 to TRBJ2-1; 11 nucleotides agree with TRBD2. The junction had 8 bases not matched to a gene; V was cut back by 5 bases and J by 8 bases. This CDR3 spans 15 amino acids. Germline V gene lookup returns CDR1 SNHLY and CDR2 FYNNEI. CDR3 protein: CASSFLAGGSHEQFF. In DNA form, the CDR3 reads TGTGCCAGCAGTTTTCTAGCGGGAGGATCGCATGAGCAGTTCTTC.

The CDR3 is CASSLAGQPQHF. As DNA, the CDR3 is TGCGCCAGCAGCTTGGCGGGACAGCCCCAGCATTTT. V usage is TRBV5-1 and J usage is TRBJ1-5, with unresolved D. There are 12 residues in the CDR3. Looked up from germline, CDR1 is SGHRS and CDR2 is YFSETQ. The V end was cut by 0 bases, the J end by 7 bases, with 5 bases between.

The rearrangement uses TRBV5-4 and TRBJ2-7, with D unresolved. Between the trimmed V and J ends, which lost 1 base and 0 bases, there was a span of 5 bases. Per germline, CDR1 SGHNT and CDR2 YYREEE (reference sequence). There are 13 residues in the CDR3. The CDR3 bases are TGTGCCAGCAGCTTGCCTTCCTCCTACGAGCAGTACTTC. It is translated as CASSLPSSYEQYF.

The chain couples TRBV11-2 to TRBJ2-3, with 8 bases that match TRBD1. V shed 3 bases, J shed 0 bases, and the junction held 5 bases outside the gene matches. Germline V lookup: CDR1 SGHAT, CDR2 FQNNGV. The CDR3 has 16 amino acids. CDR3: CASSLRRQGSTDTQYF. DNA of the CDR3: TGTGCCAGCAGCTTGCGTCGACAGGGGAGCACAGATACGCAGTATTTT.

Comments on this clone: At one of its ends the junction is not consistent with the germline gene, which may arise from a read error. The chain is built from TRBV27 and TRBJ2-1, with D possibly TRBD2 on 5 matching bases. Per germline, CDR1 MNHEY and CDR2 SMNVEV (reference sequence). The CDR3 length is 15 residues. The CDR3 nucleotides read TGTGCCAGTAATAGGGCGGGTGGAGCCTACAATGGGCAGTTCTTC. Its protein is CASNRAGGAYNGQFF.

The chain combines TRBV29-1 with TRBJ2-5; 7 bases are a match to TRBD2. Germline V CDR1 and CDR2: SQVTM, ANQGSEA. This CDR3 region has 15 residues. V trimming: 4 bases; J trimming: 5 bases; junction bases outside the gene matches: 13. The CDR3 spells CSVAGTGGGPETQYF. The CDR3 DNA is TGCAGCGTTGCCGGGACTGGCGGGGGTCCGGAGACCCAGTACTTC.

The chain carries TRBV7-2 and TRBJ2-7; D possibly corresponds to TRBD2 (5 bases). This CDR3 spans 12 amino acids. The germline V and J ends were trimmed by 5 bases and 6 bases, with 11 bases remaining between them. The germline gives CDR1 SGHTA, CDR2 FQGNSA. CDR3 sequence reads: CASSDDTSEQYF. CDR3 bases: TGTGCCAGCAGCGACGACACTAGCGAGCAGTACTTC.

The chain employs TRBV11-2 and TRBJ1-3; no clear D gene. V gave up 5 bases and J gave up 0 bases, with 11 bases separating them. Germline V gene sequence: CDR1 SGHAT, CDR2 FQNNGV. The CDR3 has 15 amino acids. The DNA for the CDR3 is TGTGCCAGCAGCCGGGAAACAGTCTCTGGAAACACCATATATTTT. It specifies CASSRETVSGNTIYF.

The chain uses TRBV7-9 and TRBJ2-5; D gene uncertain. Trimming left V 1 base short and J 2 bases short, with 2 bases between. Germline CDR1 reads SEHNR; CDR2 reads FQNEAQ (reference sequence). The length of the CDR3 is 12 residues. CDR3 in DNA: TGTGCCAGCAGCTTAGTACAAGAGACCCAGTACTTC. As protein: CASSLVQETQYF.

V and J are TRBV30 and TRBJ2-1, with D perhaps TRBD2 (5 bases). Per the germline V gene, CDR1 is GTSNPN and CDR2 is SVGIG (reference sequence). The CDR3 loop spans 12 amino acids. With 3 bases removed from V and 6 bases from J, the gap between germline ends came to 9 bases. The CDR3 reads CAWSPEVNEQFF. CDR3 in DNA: TGTGCCTGGAGCCCGGAGGTCAATGAGCAGTTCTTC.

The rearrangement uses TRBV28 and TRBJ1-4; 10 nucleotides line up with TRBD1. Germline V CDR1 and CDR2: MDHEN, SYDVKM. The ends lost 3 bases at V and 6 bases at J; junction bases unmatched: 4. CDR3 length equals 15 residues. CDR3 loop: CASSLLGQGDEKLFF. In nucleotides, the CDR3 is TGTGCCAGCAGTTTGTTAGGACAGGGGGATGAAAAACTGTTTTTT.

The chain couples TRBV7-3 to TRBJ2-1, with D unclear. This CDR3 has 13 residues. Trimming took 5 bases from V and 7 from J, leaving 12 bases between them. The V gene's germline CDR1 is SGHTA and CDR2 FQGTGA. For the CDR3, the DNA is TGTGCCAGCAGCACGCCGGGTGGGAATGAGCAGTTCTTC. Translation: CASSTPGGNEQFF.

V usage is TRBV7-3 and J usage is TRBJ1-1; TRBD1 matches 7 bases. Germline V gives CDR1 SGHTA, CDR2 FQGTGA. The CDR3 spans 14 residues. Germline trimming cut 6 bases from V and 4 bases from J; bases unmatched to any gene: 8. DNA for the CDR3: TGTGCCAGCAGTATAGGTGCAGGGGGCACTGAAGCTTTCTTT. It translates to CASSIGAGGTEAFF.

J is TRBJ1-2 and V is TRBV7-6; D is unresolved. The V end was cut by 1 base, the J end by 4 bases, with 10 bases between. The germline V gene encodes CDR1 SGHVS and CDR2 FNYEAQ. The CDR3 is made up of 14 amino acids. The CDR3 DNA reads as TGTGCCAGCAGCTTAGAACAGAGCAGCTATGGCTACACCTTC. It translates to CASSLEQSSYGYTF.

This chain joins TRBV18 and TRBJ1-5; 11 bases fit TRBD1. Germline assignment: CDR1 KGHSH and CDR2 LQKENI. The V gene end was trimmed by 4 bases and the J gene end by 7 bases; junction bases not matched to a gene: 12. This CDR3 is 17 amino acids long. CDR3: CASSLSGTGGRIQPQHF. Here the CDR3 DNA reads TGTGCCAGCTCACTAAGCGGGACAGGGGGTCGGATACAGCCCCAGCATTTT. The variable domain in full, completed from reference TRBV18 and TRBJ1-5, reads NAGVMQNPRHLVRRRGQEARLRCSPMKGHSHVYWYRQLPEEGLKFMVYLQKENIIDESGMPKERFSAEFPKEGPSILRIQQVVRGDSAAYFCASSLSGTGGRIQPQHFGDGTRLSIL.